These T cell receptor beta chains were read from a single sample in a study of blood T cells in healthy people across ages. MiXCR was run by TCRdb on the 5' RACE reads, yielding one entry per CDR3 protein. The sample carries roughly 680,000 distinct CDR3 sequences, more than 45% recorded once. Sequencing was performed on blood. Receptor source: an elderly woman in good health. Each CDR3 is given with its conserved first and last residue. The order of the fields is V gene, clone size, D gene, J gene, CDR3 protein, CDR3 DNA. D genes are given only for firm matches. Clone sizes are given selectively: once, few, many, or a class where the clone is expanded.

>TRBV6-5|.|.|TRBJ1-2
CASSYARGERWGYTF
TGTGCCAGCAGTTACGCACGAGGGGAGCGCTGGGGCTACACCTTC
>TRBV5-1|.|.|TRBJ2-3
CASSSGQPDTQYF
TGCGCCAGCAGCTCCGGACAGCCAGATACGCAGTATTTT
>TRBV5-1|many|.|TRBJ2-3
CASSSPGMSTDTQYF
TGCGCCAGCAGCTCGCCTGGCATGAGCACAGATACGCAGTATTTT
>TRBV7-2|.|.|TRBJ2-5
CASSFTGNEQYF
TGTGCCAGCAGCTTCACAGGCAATGAGCAGTACTTC
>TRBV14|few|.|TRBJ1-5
CASSLDSVNQPQHF
TGTGCCAGCAGCCTTGACAGTGTCAATCAGCCCCAGCATTTT
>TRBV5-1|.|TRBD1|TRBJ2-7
CASSFGQGGETYEQYF
TGCGCCAGCAGCTTCGGACAGGGGGGAGAGACCTACGAGCAGTACTTC
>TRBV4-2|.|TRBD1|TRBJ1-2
CASSQGTGTGYGHTF
TGTGCCAGCAGCCAGGGCACCGGGACAGGCTATGGCCACACCTTC
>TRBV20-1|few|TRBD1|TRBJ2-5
CSARDREFWYF
TGCAGTGCTCGGGACAGGGAATTTTGGTACTTC
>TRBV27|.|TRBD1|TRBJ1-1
CASSPGGRQGNTEAFF
TGTGCCAGCAGTCCAGGGGGTCGTCAGGGTAACACTGAAGCTTTCTTT
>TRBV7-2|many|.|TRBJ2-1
CASSLSVSPYNEQFF
TGTGCCAGCAGCTTATCGGTTTCCCCCTACAATGAGCAGTTCTTC
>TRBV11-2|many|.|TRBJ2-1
CASSLSRFATNEQFF
TGTGCCAGCAGCTTATCGAGGTTTGCAACCAATGAGCAGTTCTTC
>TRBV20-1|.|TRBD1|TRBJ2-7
CSAEQGYSYEQYF
TGCAGTGCCGAACAGGGGTACTCCTACGAGCAGTACTTC
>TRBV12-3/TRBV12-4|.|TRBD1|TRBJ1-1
CASSFRQGGSEAFF
TGTGCTAGCAGTTTTCGACAGGGGGGCTCTGAAGCTTTCTTT
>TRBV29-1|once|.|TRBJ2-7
CSAVRGESYEQYF
TGCAGCGCGGTCCGCGGGGAGTCCTACGAGCAGTACTTC
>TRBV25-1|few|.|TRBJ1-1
CASSGGIEAFF
TGTGCCAGCAGTGGGGGAATTGAAGCTTTCTTT
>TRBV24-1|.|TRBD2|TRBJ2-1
CATSDPGLAGGNSYNEQFF
TGTGCCACCAGTGACCCGGGACTAGCGGGGGGCAACTCCTACAATGAGCAGTTCTTC
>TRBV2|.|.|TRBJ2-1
CASSGLTRGQFF
TGTGCCAGCAGCGGACTTACTCGAGGGCAGTTCTTC
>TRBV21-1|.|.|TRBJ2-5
CASSKVFFGSKETQYF
TGTGCCAGCAGCAAAGTATTTTTCGGCTCTAAAGAGACCCAGTACTTC
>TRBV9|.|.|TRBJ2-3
CASSEGLVWAQYF
TGTGCCAGCAGCGAGGGACTTGTTTGGGCGCAGTATTTT
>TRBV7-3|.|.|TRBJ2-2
CASSLSQGTGELFF
TGTGCCAGCAGCTTGAGTCAGGGGACCGGGGAGCTGTTTTTT
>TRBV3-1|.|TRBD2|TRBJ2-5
CASTSLAGEQTQYF
TGTGCCAGCACCTCACTAGCGGGAGAGCAGACCCAGTACTTC
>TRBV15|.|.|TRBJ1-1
CATSRVEAGKTEAFF
TGTGCCACCAGCAGAGTTGAAGCAGGGAAAACTGAAGCTTTCTTT
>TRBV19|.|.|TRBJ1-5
CASRRGREGNQPQHF
TGTGCCAGTCGCCGGGGCAGGGAAGGCAATCAGCCCCAGCATTTT
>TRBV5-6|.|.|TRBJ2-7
CASSLIIGRGGPYEQYF
TGTGCCAGCAGCTTGATAATCGGCAGGGGTGGACCCTACGAGCAGTACTTC
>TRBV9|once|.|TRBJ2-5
CASSVGLTGKTQYF
TGTGCCAGCAGCGTAGGTTTAACAGGGAAGACCCAGTACTTC
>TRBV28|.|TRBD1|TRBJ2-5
CASTTTGGQETQYF
TGTGCCAGCACCACCACAGGGGGCCAAGAGACCCAGTACTTC
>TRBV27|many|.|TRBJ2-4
CASRGGAKNIQYF
TGTGCCAGTAGAGGGGGAGCCAAAAACATTCAGTACTTC